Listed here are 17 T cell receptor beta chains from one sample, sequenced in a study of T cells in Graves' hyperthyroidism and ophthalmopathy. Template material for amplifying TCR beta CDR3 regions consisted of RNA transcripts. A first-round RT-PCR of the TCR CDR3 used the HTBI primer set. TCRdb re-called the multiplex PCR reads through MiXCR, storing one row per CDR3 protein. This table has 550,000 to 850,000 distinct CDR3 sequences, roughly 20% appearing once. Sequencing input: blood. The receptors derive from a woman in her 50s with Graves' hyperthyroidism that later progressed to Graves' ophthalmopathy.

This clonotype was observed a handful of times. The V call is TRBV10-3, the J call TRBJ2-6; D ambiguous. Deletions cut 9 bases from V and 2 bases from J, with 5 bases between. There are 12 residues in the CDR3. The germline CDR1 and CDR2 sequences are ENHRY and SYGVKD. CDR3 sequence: CAMETGANVLTF. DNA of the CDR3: TGTGCCATGGAAACTGGGGCCAACGTCCTGACTTTC.

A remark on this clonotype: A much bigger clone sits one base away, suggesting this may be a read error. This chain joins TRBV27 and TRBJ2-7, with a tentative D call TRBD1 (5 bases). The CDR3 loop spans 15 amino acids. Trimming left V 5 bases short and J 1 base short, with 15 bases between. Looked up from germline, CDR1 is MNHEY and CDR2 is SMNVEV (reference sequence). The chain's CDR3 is CASSMGWGRSYEQYF. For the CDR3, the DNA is TGTGCCAGCAGTATGGGGTGGGGCAGGTCCTACGAGCAGTACTTC.

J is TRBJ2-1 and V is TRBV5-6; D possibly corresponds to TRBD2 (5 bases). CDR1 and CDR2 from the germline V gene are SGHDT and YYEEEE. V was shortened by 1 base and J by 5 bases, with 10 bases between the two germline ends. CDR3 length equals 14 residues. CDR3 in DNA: TGTGCCAGCAGCTTGAGGCTAGCCCACAATGAGCAGTTCTTC. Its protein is CASSLRLAHNEQFF.

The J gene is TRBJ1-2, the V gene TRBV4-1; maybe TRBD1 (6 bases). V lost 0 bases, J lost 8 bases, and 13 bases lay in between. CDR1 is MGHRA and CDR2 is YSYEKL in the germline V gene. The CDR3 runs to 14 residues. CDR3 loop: CASSQDGGARGYTF. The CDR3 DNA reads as TGCGCCAGCAGCCAAGATGGGGGGGCTCGCGGCTACACCTTC.

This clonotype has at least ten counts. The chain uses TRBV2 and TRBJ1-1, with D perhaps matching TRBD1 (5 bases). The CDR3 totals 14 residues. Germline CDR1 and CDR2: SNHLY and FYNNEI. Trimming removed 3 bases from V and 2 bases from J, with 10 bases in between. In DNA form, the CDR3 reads TGTGCCAGCAGTGATAGGAGGGGCAACACTGAAGCTTTCTTT. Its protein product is CASSDRRGNTEAFF.

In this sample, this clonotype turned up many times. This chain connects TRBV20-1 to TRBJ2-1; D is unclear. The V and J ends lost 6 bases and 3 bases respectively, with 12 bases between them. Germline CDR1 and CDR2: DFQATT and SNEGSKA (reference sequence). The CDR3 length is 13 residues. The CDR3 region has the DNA TGCAGTGCCCGGACGGAGAACTACAATGAGCAGTTCTTC. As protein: CSARTENYNEQFF.

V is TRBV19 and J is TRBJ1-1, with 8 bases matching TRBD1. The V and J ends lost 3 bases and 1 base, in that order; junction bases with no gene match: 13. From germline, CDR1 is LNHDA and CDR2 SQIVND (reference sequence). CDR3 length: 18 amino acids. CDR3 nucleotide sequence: TGTGCCAGTAGTATGCTCCCCGGACAGGGTGGAAGGAACACTGAAGCTTTCTTT. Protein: CASSMLPGQGGRNTEAFF.

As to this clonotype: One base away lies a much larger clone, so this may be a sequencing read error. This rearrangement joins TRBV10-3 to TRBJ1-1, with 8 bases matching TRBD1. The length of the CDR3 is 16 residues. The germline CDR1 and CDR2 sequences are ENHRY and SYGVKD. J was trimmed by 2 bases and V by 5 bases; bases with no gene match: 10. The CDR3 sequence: CAISTLRTGINTEAFF. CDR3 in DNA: TGTGCCATCAGTACCCTTAGGACAGGGATTAACACTGAAGCTTTCTTT.

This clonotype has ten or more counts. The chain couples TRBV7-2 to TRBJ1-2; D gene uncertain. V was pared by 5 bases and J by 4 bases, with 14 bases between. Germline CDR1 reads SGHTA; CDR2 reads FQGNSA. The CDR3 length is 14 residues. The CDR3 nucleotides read TGTGCCAGCAGCGAACGTACGGGGTCCTATGGCTACACCTTC. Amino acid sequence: CASSERTGSYGYTF.

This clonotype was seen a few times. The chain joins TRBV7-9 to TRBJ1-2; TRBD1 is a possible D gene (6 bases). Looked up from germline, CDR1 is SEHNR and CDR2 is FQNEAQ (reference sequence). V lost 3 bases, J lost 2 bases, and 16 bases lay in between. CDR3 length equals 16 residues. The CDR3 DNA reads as TGTGCCAGCAGCTTGGGGGCCCTCAAAGAAAACTATGGCTACACCTTC. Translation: CASSLGALKENYGYTF. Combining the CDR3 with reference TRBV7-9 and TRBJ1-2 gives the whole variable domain DTGVSQNPRHKITKRGQNVTFRCDPISEHNRLYWYRQTLGQGPEFLTYFQNEAQLEKSRLLSDRFSAERPKGSFSTLEIQRTEQGDSAMYLCASSLGALKENYGYTFGSGTRLTVV.

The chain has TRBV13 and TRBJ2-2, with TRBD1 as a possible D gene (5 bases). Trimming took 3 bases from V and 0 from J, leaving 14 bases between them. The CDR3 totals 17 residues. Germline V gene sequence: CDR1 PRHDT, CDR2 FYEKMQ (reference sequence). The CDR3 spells CASSFSDMFANTGELFF. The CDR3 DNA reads TGTGCCAGCAGCTTCTCGGACATGTTCGCGAACACCGGGGAGCTGTTTTTT.

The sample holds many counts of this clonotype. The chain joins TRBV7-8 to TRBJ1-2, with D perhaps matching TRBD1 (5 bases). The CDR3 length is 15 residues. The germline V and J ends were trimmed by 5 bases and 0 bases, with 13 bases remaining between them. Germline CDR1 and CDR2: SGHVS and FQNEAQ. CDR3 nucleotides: TGTGCCAGCAGCCCCCGGACAACATCTAACTATGGCTACACCTTC. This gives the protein CASSPRTTSNYGYTF.

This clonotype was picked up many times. For the CDR3, the DNA is TGTGCCAGCAGCTCCGACTCGGGGGGGTACTACGAGCAGTACTTC. Translating gives CASSSDSGGYYEQYF. The rearrangement links TRBV11-2 to TRBJ2-7; TRBD2 matches 8 bases. This CDR3 has 15 residues. Germline-derived CDR1 and CDR2 are SGHAT and FQNNGV. Trimming removed 4 bases from V and 3 bases from J; junction bases left unmatched: 8.

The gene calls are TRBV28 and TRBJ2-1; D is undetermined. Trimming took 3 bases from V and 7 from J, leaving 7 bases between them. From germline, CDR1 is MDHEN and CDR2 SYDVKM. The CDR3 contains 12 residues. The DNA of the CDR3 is TGTGCCAGCAGTTTTCTTCGTAATGAGCAGTTCTTC. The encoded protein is CASSFLRNEQFF.

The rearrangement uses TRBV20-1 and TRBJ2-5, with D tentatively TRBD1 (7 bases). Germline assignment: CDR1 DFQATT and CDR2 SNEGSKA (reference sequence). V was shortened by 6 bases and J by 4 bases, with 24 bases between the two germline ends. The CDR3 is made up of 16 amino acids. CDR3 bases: TGCAGTGCAACTTTCCCTGGACAGGAGGGGGGAGAGACCCAGTACTTC. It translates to CSATFPGQEGGETQYF.

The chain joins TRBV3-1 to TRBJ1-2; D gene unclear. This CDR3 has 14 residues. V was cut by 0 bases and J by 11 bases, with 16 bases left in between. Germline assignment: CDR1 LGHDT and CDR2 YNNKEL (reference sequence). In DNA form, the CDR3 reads TGTGCCAGCAGCCAAGATGAGGCCTATCGGGGTTACACCTTC. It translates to CASSQDEAYRGYTF.

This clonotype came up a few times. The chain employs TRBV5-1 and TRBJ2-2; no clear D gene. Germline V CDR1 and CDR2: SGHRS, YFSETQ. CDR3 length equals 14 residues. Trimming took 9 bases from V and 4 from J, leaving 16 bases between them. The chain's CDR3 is CATSYRVGTGELFF. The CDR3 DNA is TGCGCCACCTCTTACCGAGTAGGCACCGGGGAGCTGTTTTTT.